This note documents a single TCR beta chain sequence. Reverse transcription of extracted RNA yielded cDNA, which provided the sequencing template. Sequencing used immunoSEQ multiplex PCR; TCRdb keeps in-frame clones, though not all of them. The sample contains more than 200,000 clones, more than 55% of which appear only once. Trimming left V 4 bases short and J 5 bases short, with 20 bases between. The CDR3 has 15 residues. Germline values: CDR1 GTSNPN, CDR2 SVGIG (reference sequence). This sample is drawn from a study of CD8+ T cells in alopecia areata. Study-wide background: Oral tofacitinib (5 to 10 mg twice daily) was administered to treated patients. Using the percentage of affected scalp area, treated patients' severity was scored.

Treatment of the sample: oral pan-JAK inhibitor, 5-10 mg twice daily. This sequence originates from a human donor with alopecia areata. The sample in question was CD4+ T cells sorted from blood, obtained at roughly week 45, from a patient treated with tofacitinib. The V call is TRBV30, the J call TRBJ1-1; maybe TRBD1 (5 bases). The CDR3 reads CAWTPRPTGGTEAFF. Written as DNA, the CDR3 is TGTGCCTGGACTCCCAGACCGACCGGGGGTACTGAAGCTTTCTTT.